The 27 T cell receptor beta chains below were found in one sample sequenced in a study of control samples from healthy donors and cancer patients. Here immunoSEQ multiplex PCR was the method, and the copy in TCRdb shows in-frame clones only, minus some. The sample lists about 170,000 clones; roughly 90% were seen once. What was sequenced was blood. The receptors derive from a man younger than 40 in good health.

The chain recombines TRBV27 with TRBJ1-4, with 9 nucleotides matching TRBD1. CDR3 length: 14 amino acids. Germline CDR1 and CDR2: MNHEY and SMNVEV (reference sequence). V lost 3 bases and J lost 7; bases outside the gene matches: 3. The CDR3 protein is CASSFTGQGEKLFF. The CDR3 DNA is TGTGCCAGCAGTTTCACGGGACAGGGTGAAAAACTGTTTTTT.

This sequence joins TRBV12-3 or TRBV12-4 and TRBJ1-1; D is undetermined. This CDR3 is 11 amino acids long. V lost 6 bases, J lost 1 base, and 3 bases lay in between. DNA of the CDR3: TGTGCCAGCAGCAGGAACACTGAAGCTTTCTTT. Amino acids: CASSRNTEAFF.

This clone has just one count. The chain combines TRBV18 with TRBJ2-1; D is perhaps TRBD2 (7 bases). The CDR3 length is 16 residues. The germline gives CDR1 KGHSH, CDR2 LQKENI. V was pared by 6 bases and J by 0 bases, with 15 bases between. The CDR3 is CASSLGGVSSYNEQFF. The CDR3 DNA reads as TGTGCCAGCTCCCTAGGGGGGGTTAGCTCCTACAATGAGCAGTTCTTC.

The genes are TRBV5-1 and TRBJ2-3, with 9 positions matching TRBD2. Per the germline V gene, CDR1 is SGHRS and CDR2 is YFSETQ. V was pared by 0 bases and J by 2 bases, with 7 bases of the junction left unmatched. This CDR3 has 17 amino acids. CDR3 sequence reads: CASSLGSSGVFTDTQYF. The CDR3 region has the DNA TGCGCCAGCAGCTTGGGCTCTAGCGGGGTTTTCACAGATACGCAGTATTTT.

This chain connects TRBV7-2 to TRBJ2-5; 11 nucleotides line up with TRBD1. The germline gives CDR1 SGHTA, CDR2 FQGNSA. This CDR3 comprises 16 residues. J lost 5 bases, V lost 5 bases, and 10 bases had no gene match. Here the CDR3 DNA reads TGTGCCAGCAGCCCACTCCGGGACAGGGGGTTTGAGACCCAGTACTTC. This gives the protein CASSPLRDRGFETQYF.

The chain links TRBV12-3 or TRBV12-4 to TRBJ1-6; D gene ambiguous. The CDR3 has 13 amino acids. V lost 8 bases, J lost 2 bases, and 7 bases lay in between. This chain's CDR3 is CASWRAYNSPLHF. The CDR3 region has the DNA TGTGCCAGCTGGCGGGCCTATAATTCACCCCTCCACTTT.

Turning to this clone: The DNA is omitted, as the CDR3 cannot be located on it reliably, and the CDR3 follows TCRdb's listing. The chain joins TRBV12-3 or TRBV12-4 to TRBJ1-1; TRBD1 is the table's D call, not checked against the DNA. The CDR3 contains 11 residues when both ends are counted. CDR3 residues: CASSFGRGTFF.

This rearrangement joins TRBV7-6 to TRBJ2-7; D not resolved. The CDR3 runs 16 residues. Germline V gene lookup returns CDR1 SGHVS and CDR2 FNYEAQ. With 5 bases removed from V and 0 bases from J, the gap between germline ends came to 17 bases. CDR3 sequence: CASSLNSVDRSYEQYF. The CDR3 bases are TGTGCCAGCAGCCTAAATTCAGTCGATCGCTCCTACGAGCAGTACTTC.

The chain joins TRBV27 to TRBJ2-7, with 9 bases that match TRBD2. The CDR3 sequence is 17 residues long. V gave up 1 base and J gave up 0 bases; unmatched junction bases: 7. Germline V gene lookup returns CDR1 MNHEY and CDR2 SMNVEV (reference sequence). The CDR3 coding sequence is TGTGCCAGCAGTTTATTTCCTCAGCGGGGGGACTCCTACGAGCAGTACTTC. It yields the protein CASSLFPQRGDSYEQYF.

CDR3 sequence: CASGSGYGTGQIHTGELFF. The CDR3 nucleotides read TGTGCTAGTGGTTCCGGGTATGGGACGGGACAGATTCACACCGGGGAGCTGTTTTTT. V is TRBV12-5 and J is TRBJ2-2, with TRBD1 matching over 7 bases. Trimming removed 4 bases from V and 3 bases from J; junction bases left unmatched: 17. Germline V gene data show CDR1 as LGHNT and CDR2 as FRNRAP. The CDR3 spans 19 residues.

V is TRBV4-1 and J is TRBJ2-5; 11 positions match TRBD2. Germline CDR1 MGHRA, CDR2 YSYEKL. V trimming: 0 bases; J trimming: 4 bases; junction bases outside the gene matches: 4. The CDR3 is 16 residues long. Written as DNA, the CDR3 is TGCGCCAGCAGCCAAGATAGTCTAGCGGGGGGAGAGACCCAGTACTTC. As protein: CASSQDSLAGGETQYF.

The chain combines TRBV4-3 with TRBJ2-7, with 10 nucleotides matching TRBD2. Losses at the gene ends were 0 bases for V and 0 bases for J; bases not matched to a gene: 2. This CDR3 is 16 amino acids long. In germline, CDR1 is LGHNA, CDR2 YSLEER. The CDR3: CASSQDPSGSSYEQYF. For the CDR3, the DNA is TGCGCCAGCAGCCAAGATCCTAGCGGGAGCTCCTACGAGCAGTACTTC.

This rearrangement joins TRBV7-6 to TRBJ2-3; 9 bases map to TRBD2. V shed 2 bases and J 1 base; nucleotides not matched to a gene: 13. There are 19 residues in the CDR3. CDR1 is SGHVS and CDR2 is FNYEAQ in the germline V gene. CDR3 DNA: TGTGCCAGCAGCTTAAGGGGCGGGAGGGAATGGACACGCACAGATACGCAGTATTTT. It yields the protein CASSLRGGREWTRTDTQYF.

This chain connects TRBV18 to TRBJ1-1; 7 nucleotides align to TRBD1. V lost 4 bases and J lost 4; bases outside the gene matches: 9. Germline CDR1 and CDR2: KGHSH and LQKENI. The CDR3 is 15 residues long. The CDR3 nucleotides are TGTGCCAGCTCACTCGGGGGACAGCGATCCACTGAAGCTTTCTTT. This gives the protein CASSLGGQRSTEAFF.

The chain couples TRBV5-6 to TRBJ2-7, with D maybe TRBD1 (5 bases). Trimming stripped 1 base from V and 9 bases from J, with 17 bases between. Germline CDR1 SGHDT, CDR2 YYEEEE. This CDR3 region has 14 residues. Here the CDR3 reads CASSLRSGQVRQYF. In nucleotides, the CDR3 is TGTGCCAGCAGCTTGCGGTCAGGGCAAGTGAGGCAGTACTTC.

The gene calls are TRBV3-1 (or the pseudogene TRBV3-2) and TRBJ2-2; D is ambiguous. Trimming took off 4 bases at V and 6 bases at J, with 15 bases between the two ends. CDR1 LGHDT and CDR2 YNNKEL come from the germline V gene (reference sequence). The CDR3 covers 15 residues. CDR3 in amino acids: CASSPSDLGAGELFF. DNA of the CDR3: TGTGCCAGCAGCCCCTCTGATCTAGGCGCCGGGGAGCTGTTTTTT.

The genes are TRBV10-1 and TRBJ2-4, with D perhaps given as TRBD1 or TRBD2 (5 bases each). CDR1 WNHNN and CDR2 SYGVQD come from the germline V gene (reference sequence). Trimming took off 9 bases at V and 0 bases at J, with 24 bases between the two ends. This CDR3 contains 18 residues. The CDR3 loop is CARGPGLPPILAKNIQYF. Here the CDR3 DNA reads TGCGCCAGGGGACCGGGCCTCCCACCTATTCTAGCCAAAAACATTCAGTACTTC.

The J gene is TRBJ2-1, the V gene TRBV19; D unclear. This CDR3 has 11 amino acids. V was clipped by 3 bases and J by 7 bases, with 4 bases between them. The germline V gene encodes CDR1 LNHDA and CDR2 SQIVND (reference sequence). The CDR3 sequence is CASSIWNEQFF. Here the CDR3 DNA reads TGTGCCAGTAGTATTTGGAATGAGCAGTTCTTC. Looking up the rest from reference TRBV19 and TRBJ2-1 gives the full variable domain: DGGITQSPKYLFRKEGQNVTLSCEQNLNHDAMYWYRQDPGQGLRLIYYSQIVNDFQKGDIAEGYSVSREKKESFPLTVTSAQKNPTAFYLCASSIWNEQFFGPGTRLTVL.

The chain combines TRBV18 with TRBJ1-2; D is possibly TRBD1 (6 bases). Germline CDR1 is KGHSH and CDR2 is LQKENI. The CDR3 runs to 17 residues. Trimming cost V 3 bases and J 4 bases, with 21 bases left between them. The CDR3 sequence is CASSPSRGETAPYGYTF. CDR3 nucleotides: TGTGCCAGCTCACCGAGCAGGGGCGAAACGGCACCCTATGGCTACACCTTC.

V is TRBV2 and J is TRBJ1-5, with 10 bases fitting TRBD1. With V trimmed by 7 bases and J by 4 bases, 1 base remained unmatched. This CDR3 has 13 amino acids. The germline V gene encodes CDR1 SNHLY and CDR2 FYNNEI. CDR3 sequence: CASTGQGNQPQHF. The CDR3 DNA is TGTGCCAGCACGGGACAGGGGAATCAGCCCCAGCATTTT. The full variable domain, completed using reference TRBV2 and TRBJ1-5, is EPEVTQTPSHQVTQMGQEVILRCVPISNHLYFYWYRQILGQKVEFLVSFYNNEISEKSEIFDDQFSVERPDGSNFTLKIRSTKLEDSAMYFCASTGQGNQPQHFGDGTRLSIL.

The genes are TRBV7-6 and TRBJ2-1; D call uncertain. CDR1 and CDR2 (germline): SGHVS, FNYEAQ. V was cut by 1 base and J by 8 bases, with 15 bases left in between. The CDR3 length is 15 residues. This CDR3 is CASSLVSGSIHEQFF. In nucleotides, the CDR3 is TGTGCCAGCAGCTTAGTGAGTGGTAGCATCCATGAGCAGTTCTTC.

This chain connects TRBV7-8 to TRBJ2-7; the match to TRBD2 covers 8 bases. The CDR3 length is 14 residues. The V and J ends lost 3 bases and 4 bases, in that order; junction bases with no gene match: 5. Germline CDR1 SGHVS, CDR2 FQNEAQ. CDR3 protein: CASSFPGTRYEQYF. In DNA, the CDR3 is TGTGCCAGCAGCTTCCCCGGGACTAGGTACGAGCAGTACTTC.

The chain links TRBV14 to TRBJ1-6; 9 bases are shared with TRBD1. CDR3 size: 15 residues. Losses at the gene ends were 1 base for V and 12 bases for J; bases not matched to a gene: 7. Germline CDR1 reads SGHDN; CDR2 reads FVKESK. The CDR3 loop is CASSQGLPGQGPLHF. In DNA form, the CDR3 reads TGTGCCAGCAGCCAAGGACTCCCGGGACAGGGACCCCTCCACTTT.

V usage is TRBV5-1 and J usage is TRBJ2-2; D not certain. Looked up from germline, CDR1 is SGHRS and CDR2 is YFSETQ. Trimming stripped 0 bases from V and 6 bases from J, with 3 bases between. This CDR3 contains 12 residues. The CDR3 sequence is CASSLGAGELFF. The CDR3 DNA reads TGCGCCAGCAGCTTGGGGGCCGGGGAGCTGTTTTTT.

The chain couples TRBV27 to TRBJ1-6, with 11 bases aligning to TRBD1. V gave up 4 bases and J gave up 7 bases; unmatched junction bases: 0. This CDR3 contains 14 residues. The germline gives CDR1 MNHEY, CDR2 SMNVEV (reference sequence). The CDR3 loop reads CASSWTGGNSPLHF. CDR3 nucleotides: TGTGCCAGCAGTTGGACAGGGGGCAATTCACCCCTCCACTTT.

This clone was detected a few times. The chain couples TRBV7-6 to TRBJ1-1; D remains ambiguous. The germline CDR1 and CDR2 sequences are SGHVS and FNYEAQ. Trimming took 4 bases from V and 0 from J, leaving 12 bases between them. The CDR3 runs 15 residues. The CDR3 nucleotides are TGTGCCAGCAGCTCCCTCGGGCTTTTGAACACTGAAGCTTTCTTT. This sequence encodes CASSSLGLLNTEAFF.

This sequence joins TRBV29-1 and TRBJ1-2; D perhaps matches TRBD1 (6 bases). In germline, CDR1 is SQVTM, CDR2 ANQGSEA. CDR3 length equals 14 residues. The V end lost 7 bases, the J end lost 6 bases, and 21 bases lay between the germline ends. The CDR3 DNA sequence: TGCAGCGCTGATTTGGGGGGCCGGGGTAATGGCTACACCTTC. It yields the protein CSADLGGRGNGYTF.